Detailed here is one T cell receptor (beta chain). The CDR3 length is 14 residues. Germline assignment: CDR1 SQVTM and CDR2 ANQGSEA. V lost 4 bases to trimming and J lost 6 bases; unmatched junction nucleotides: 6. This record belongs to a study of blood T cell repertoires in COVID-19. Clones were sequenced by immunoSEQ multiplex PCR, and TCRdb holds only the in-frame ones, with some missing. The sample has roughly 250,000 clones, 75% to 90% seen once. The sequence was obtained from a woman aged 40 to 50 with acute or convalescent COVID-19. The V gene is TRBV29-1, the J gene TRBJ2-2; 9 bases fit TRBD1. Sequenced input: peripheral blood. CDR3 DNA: TGCAGCGTTGCGGGACAGGGAGGCCCCGGGGAGCTGTTTTTT. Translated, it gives CSVAGQGGPGELFF.